Presented here are 19 T cell receptor beta chains from one specimen sequenced in a study of control samples from healthy donors and cancer patients. The repertoire was sequenced with immunoSEQ multiplex PCR; TCRdb's copy has only in-frame clones and lacks some. The table includes about 76,000 clones, approximately 88% detected once. Material for sequencing was PBMCs. The source of these receptors is a woman in her fifties or sixties with colorectal cancer.

This clone was detected once. The chain carries TRBV29-1 and TRBJ1-1; 7 nucleotides match TRBD1. Germline V lookup: CDR1 SQVTM, CDR2 ANQGSEA. The CDR3 length is 13 residues. The V gene end was trimmed by 8 bases and the J gene end by 1 base; junction bases not matched to a gene: 7. The CDR3 protein is CSFSGTANTEAFF. In DNA form, the CDR3 reads TGCAGCTTTTCCGGGACAGCGAACACTGAAGCTTTCTTT.

The V gene is TRBV5-1, the J gene TRBJ2-5, with 7 nucleotides matching TRBD1. CDR1 is SGHRS and CDR2 is YFSETQ in the germline V gene. V dropped 4 bases and J dropped 7; count of bases not matched to a gene: 7. The CDR3 covers 13 residues. The CDR3 coding sequence is TGCGCCAGCAGCGACAGGGCCCCAGGGACCCAGTACTTC. It yields the protein CASSDRAPGTQYF.

The rearrangement links TRBV7-2 to TRBJ2-2, with no clear D. The CDR3 extends over 14 amino acids. The germline gives CDR1 SGHTA, CDR2 FQGNSA. With 0 bases removed from V and 4 bases from J, the gap between germline ends came to 6 bases. CDR3 nucleotides: TGTGCCAGCAGCTTAGCTGCCGGCACCGGGGAGCTGTTTTTT. Protein: CASSLAAGTGELFF.

This chain connects TRBV6-5 to TRBJ1-2, with D unresolved. This CDR3 is 13 amino acids long. The germline V gene encodes CDR1 MNHEY and CDR2 SVGAGI. V lost 6 bases, J lost 5 bases, and 13 bases lay in between. The DNA of the CDR3 is TGTGCCAGCAGCTCGAACAGTGATTATGGCTACACCTTC. Translation: CASSSNSDYGYTF.

The chain employs TRBV28 and TRBJ1-2; D is possibly TRBD1 (6 bases). The V end was cut by 5 bases, the J end by 0 bases, with 10 bases between. Germline assignment: CDR1 MDHEN and CDR2 SYDVKM. The CDR3 covers 14 residues. This CDR3 is CASSRGGANYGYTF. The DNA of the CDR3 is TGTGCCAGCAGTAGGGGGGGAGCTAACTATGGCTACACCTTC.

This rearrangement joins TRBV6-1 to TRBJ2-7; 9 bases line up with TRBD1. The V gene's germline CDR1 is MNHNS and CDR2 SASEGT. This CDR3 has 14 amino acids. In nucleotides, the CDR3 is TGTGCCAGCAGTGAAGCGGGAGGGACAGGGTTCCCCCTCGTC. Encoded protein: CASSEAGGTGFPLV.

This rearrangement joins TRBV5-1 to TRBJ2-1, with 8 positions matching TRBD2. This CDR3 has 15 residues. CDR1 is SGHRS, CDR2 YFSETQ, per germline. The V and J ends lost 6 bases and 7 bases, in that order; junction bases with no gene match: 12. The CDR3 DNA follows: TGCGCCAGCAAGTACGGGAGCGGGGGAGGTAATGAGCAGTTCTTC. Translated: CASKYGSGGGNEQFF. Using reference TRBV5-1 and TRBJ2-1 for the parts outside the CDR3, the full variable domain is KAGVTQTPRYLIKTRGQQVTLSCSPISGHRSVSWYQQTPGQGLQFLFEYFSETQRNKGNFPGRFSGRQFSNSRSEMNVSTLELGDSALYLCASKYGSGGGNEQFFGPGTRLTVL.

The V call is TRBV11-3, the J call TRBJ2-2, with 8 bases matching TRBD2. CDR1 and CDR2 (germline): SGHNT, YENEEA. This CDR3 comprises 16 residues. The V and J ends lost 5 bases and 4 bases, in that order; junction bases with no gene match: 9. DNA for the CDR3: TGTGCCAGCAGCCCCACTAGCGGCCCGAGCACCGGGGAGCTGTTTTTT. Protein product: CASSPTSGPSTGELFF.

The chain carries TRBV21-1 and TRBJ2-1. TRBV21-1 is given as a pseudogene. This CDR3 contains 18 residues. The DNA of the CDR3 is TGTGCCAGCAGCAAATACCGGTTCCAGATCCCATATTACGGTGAGCAGTTCTTC. Its translation is CASSKYRFQIPYYGEQFF.

The chain combines TRBV4-1 with TRBJ2-5, with TRBD1 matching over 11 bases. Germline CDR1 and CDR2: MGHRA and YSYEKL. CDR3 size: 15 residues. V was pared by 0 bases and J by 5 bases, with 2 bases of the junction left unmatched. CDR3 in amino acids: CASSQEDRGPETQYF. Written as DNA, the CDR3 is TGCGCCAGCAGCCAAGAGGACAGGGGGCCGGAGACCCAGTACTTC.

The V call is TRBV7-2, the J call TRBJ1-2, with 10 nucleotides matching TRBD1. V trimming: 5 bases; J trimming: 4 bases; junction bases outside the gene matches: 7. CDR3 length: 15 residues. Germline V lookup: CDR1 SGHTA, CDR2 FQGNSA. CDR3 residues: CASSPGQGQGYGYTF. DNA of the CDR3: TGTGCCAGCAGCCCGGGACAGGGGCAAGGCTATGGCTACACCTTC.

The chain links TRBV6-4 to TRBJ2-3; 9 bases are shared with TRBD2. The V gene end was trimmed by 4 bases and the J gene end by 0 bases; junction bases not matched to a gene: 2. The germline gives CDR1 MRHNA, CDR2 SNTAGT. There are 15 residues in the CDR3. CDR3 DNA: TGTGCCAGCAGTGTTAGCGGGGGAAGCACAGATACGCAGTATTTT. This encodes CASSVSGGSTDTQYF.

Written as DNA, the CDR3 is TGTGCCAGCAGTTTAGCGGGCGCCTCTGGAAACACCATATATTTT. This codes for CASSLAGASGNTIYF. The V call is TRBV6-5, the J call TRBJ1-3; D call uncertain. Trimming cost V 4 bases and J 0 bases, with 10 bases left between them. The germline V gene has CDR1 MNHEY and CDR2 SVGAGI. The length of the CDR3 is 15 residues.

V is TRBV25-1 and J is TRBJ2-3; the D is unclear. CDR1 and CDR2 from the germline V gene are MGHDK and SYGVNS. V lost 6 bases and J 2 bases, leaving 9 bases between the germline ends. This CDR3 is built from 13 residues. The CDR3: CASSSDLTDTQYF. The CDR3, as DNA: TGTGCCAGCAGCTCTGACCTCACAGATACGCAGTATTTT.

This clone was found once. The chain recombines TRBV9 with TRBJ1-2; 10 positions agree with TRBD1. The germline V gene has CDR1 SGDLS and CDR2 YYNGEE. The CDR3 extends over 15 amino acids. V shed 4 bases and J 8 bases; nucleotides not matched to a gene: 11. This CDR3 reads CASSLVGTGAEGYTF. CDR3 in DNA: TGTGCCAGCAGCCTCGTAGGGACAGGGGCGGAAGGCTACACCTTC.

This sequence joins TRBV24-1 and TRBJ2-1, with TRBD2 as a possible D gene (5 bases). V was shortened by 3 bases and J by 6 bases, with 17 bases between the two germline ends. The length of the CDR3 is 16 residues. Germline CDR1 reads KGHDR; CDR2 reads SFDVKD. The CDR3 DNA follows: TGTGCCACCAGTGATGCCCGAGGGCTAGCTTTCAATGAGCAGTTCTTC. Its translation is CATSDARGLAFNEQFF.

The chain is built from TRBV7-2 and TRBJ2-1, with 8 bases lining up with TRBD1. The CDR3 has 15 amino acids. CDR1 and CDR2 from the germline V gene are SGHTA and FQGNSA. The J segment lost 6 bases and the V segment lost 5 bases, leaving 9 bases of the junction unmatched. CDR3 nucleotide sequence: TGTGCCAGCAGCCCCGAATGGACAGGGAGCAATGAGCAGTTCTTC. Its translation: CASSPEWTGSNEQFF.

This rearrangement joins TRBV5-1 to TRBJ2-5, with 7 bases aligning to TRBD1. CDR1 SGHRS and CDR2 YFSETQ come from the germline V gene. The CDR3 is 14 residues long. V lost 0 bases, J lost 5 bases, and 4 bases stayed unmatched. CDR3 in amino acids: CASSLAMDRETQYF. The CDR3, as DNA: TGCGCCAGCAGCTTGGCAATGGACAGGGAGACCCAGTACTTC. The whole variable domain, remainder taken from reference TRBV5-1 and TRBJ2-5, is KAGVTQTPRYLIKTRGQQVTLSCSPISGHRSVSWYQQTPGQGLQFLFEYFSETQRNKGNFPGRFSGRQFSNSRSEMNVSTLELGDSALYLCASSLAMDRETQYFGPGTRLLVL.

This clone has only one observation. This chain joins TRBV20-1 and TRBJ2-3; 8 bases map to TRBD2. There are 17 residues in the CDR3. Looked up from germline, CDR1 is DFQATT and CDR2 is SNEGSKA (reference sequence). V lost 3 bases and J lost 2; bases outside the gene matches: 13. The CDR3, as DNA: TGCAGTGCTAGTGGCTCAGGACTAGCCATGCTCACAGATACGCAGTATTTT. It is translated as CSASGSGLAMLTDTQYF.